This is a list of T cell receptor beta chains from one sample in a study of shared clonotypes between healthy human individuals. Some clones are missing from TCRdb's copy, which holds only in-frame ones; the method was immunoSEQ multiplex PCR. The table shows more than 2,000,000 clones, with 90% to 95% occurring only once. The sequencing sample was made of naive CD4+ T cells from PBMCs. The source is a man aged 18-30 years in good health. Some clones in this sample may be carry-over from other donors' samples. CDR3s include the opening cysteine and the closing phenylalanine or tryptophan. A D gene is named only where the DNA matches it firmly. Clone size is shown for a subset of rows, as once, few, many or a class of expanded clone.

TRBV9	15	-	TRBJ2-2	-	TGTGCCAGCAGCGTAATGCAACTCCACACCGGGGAGCTGTTTTTT	CASSVMQLHTGELFF
TRBV28	16	-	TRBJ1-5	TRBD1	TGTGCCAGCAGTTCCTCCTCGGACAGGGGCAATCAGCCCCAGCATTTT	CASSSSSDRGNQPQHF
TRBV7-9	14	-	TRBJ2-1	TRBD1	TGTGCCAGCAGCTTAGGGACAGGGGCCAATGAGCAGTTCTTC	CASSLGTGANEQFF
TRBV9	12	-	TRBJ2-1	-	TGTGCCAGCAGCGTTCTTTCTAATGAGCAGTTCTTC	CASSVLSNEQFF
TRBV19	15	-	TRBJ2-7	TRBD1	TGTGCCAGTAGTAAGGTGACAGGGTCATTCTACGAGCAGTACTTC	CASSKVTGSFYEQYF
TRBV6-5	15	-	TRBJ1-5	-	TGTGCCAGCGGCCTGTTGGGGGATAGCAATCAGCCCCAGCATTTT	CASGLLGDSNQPQHF
TRBV28	14	-	TRBJ1-2	TRBD1	TGTGCCAGCAGTCCGGGACAGGGAGAAAATGGCTACACCTTC	CASSPGQGENGYTF
TRBV6-1	13	-	TRBJ2-2	-	TGTGCCAGCCCACTTATAAATTCCGGGGAGCTGTTTTTT	CASPLINSGELFF
TRBV19	14	-	TRBJ2-7	TRBD2	TGTGCCAGTATGGCTAGCGGAGCCACCTACGAGCAGTACTTC	CASMASGATYEQYF
TRBV28	11	few	TRBJ1-5	-	TGTGCCAGCAGCGCCCGTCAGCCCCAGCATTTT	CASSARQPQHF
TRBV7-2	13	-	TRBJ2-5	TRBD2	TGTGCCAGCCGGTCGGGAGGGCAAGAGACCCAGTACTTC	CASRSGGQETQYF
TRBV28	12	-	TRBJ2-7	-	TGTGCCAGCAGTTTAGACAGATACGAGCAGTACTTC	CASSLDRYEQYF
TRBV14	16	-	TRBJ2-7	-	TGTGCCAGCAGCCATGTTTTCCCGGGAGTCCCCTACGAGCAGTACTTC	CASSHVFPGVPYEQYF
TRBV11-2	13	-	TRBJ2-7	TRBD1	TGTGCCAGCAGCTTGGGACAGTCCTACGAGCAGTACTTC	CASSLGQSYEQYF
TRBV28	13	-	TRBJ1-5	-	TGTGCCAGTTTGGGGCAGTTGAATCAGCCCCAGCATTTT	CASLGQLNQPQHF
TRBV5-5	12	-	TRBJ2-7	-	TGTGCCAGCAGCTTCACAGGCTACGAGCAGTACTTC	CASSFTGYEQYF
TRBV25-1	14	once	TRBJ2-5	TRBD2	TGTGCCAGCAGTGAACTAGCGGGAGTGCAGACCCAGTACTTC	CASSELAGVQTQYF
TRBV29-1	13	-	TRBJ1-5	-	TGCAGCGTTGCCCGGGGAAGCAATCAGCCCCAGCATTTT	CSVARGSNQPQHF
TRBV14	15	-	TRBJ1-4	-	TGTGCCAGCAGCCAAGATGGCAGGGTGAATGAAAAACTGTTTTTT	CASSQDGRVNEKLFF
TRBV28	14	-	TRBJ2-3	-	TGTGCCAGCAGTTTTACTAATTCGGGAGATACGCAGTATTTT	CASSFTNSGDTQYF
TRBV10-3	17	-	TRBJ2-7	TRBD1	TGTGCCACTGATCCAGAGACAGGGGCCAGGGGGCTCTACGAGCAGTACTTC	CATDPETGARGLYEQYF
TRBV7-9	17	-	TRBJ2-3	TRBD2	TGTGCCAGCAGCTCGCCCCTATCTGCGGGAGTAACAGATACGCAGTATTTT	CASSSPLSAGVTDTQYF
TRBV7-8	16	-	TRBJ2-3	TRBD2	TGTGCCAGCAGCCCGGGGGTAGCGGGATTCAGAGATACGCAGTATTTT	CASSPGVAGFRDTQYF
TRBV5-1	15	once	TRBJ2-7	-	TGCGCCAGCAGCTCGTCTAGCGCCCAAACCTACGAGCAGTACTTC	CASSSSSAQTYEQYF
TRBV6-6	16	-	TRBJ2-7	-	TGTGCCAGCAGTCTCCATCCCGGGACATTGGCGGGCGAGCAGTACTTC	CASSLHPGTLAGEQYF
TRBV28	15	-	TRBJ1-2	-	TGTGCCAGCAGTTTAGGTGGCAGCGGAGGGGGTGGCTACACCTTC	CASSLGGSGGGGYTF
TRBV13	16	once	TRBJ2-3	-	TGTGCCAGCAGCTTAAAATCGGGAGCTAGCACAGATACGCAGTATTTT	CASSLKSGASTDTQYF
TRBV4-1	15	-	TRBJ2-3	-	TGCGCCAGCAGCCAATTGGGGCTCCCCCGGGATACGCAGTATTTT	CASSQLGLPRDTQYF
TRBV7-9	14	-	TRBJ1-2	-	TGTGCCAGCAGCTTCGGTACAGTCCCGGGTGGCTACACCTTC	CASSFGTVPGGYTF
TRBV5-3	15	-	TRBJ1-4	-	TGTGCCAGAGAACGTTGGACAGATGAAAATGAAAAACTGTTTTTT	CARERWTDENEKLFF
TRBV28	16	-	TRBJ2-5	-	TGTGCCAGCAGGTCCCTACGAGGCCCCCCGAGGGAGACCCAGTACTTC	CASRSLRGPPRETQYF
TRBV12-1	16	once	TRBJ1-5	-	TGTGCCAGCAGCTTTGCAGGGGCGGGGGGCAATCAGCCCCAGCATTTT	CASSFAGAGGNQPQHF
TRBV28	14	-	TRBJ1-2	-	TGTGCCAGCAGTTGGGATCGAATTAACTATGGCTACACCTTC	CASSWDRINYGYTF
TRBV5-4	18	-	TRBJ2-1	TRBD2	TGTGCCAGCACCCTCGGCCCCCTTAGCGGGAGGGCCTATGAAGAGCAGTTCTTC	CASTLGPLSGRAYEEQFF
TRBV7-9	15	-	TRBJ2-7	TRBD2	TGTGCCAGCAGCTCAGGACTAGCGGGAAATCACGAGCAGTACTTC	CASSSGLAGNHEQYF
TRBV30	15	few	TRBJ1-4	TRBD1	TGTGCCTGGAGCAGACAGGGGGCGACTAATGAAAAACTGTTTTTT	CAWSRQGATNEKLFF
TRBV5-1	15	-	TRBJ2-7	-	TGCGCCAGCAGCGGGGGGGACACAACCACCCACGAGCAGTACTTC	CASSGGDTTTHEQYF
TRBV4-2	13	-	TRBJ1-2	-	TGTGCCAGCAGCCAAGTGGGCAACTATGGCTACACCTTC	CASSQVGNYGYTF
TRBV14	13	-	TRBJ1-1	TRBD1	TGTGCCAGCAGCCAACAGGGGGTCACTGAAGCTTTCTTT	CASSQQGVTEAFF
TRBV30	14	-	TRBJ1-1	-	TGTGCCTGGAGTTATAGGGCAGTGAACACTGAAGCTTTCTTT	CAWSYRAVNTEAFF
TRBV4-1	14	-	TRBJ1-2	TRBD1	TGCGCCAGCAGCCAGCCGGACAGGGGCTATGGCTACACCTTC	CASSQPDRGYGYTF
TRBV28	16	-	TRBJ2-7	-	TGTGCCAGCAGTTTATTCCGGGACCCACGCGCACGCGAGCAGTACTTC	CASSLFRDPRAREQYF
TRBV18	14	-	TRBJ1-2	-	TGTGCCAGCTCACCTACAGGGCTCAACTATGGCTACACCTTC	CASSPTGLNYGYTF
TRBV7-9	14	-	TRBJ1-1	-	TGTGCCAGCACCGAGGGGGGGTTGAGGGGGAGAGCTTTCTTT	CASTEGGLRGRAFF
TRBV7-8	14	-	TRBJ2-7	-	TGTGCCAGCAGCTTAGCCAGGGCGAACTACGAGCAGTACTTC	CASSLARANYEQYF
TRBV4-3	17	-	TRBJ1-4	-	TGCGCCAGCAGCCAAGACCCCGCGGGGGCGCCTAATGAAAAACTGTTTTTT	CASSQDPAGAPNEKLFF
TRBV11-2	15	-	TRBJ2-7	-	TGTGCCAGCAGCTACGAGACAGCGAAGTCCTACGAGCAGTACTTC	CASSYETAKSYEQYF
TRBV5-1	15	-	TRBJ2-2	-	TGCGCCAGCAGCTTGGTAGACCTGAGAACCGGGGAGCTGTTTTTT	CASSLVDLRTGELFF
TRBV7-2	12	-	TRBJ2-3	-	TGTGCCAGCAGCTTATGGGGGGCTACGCAGTATTTT	CASSLWGATQYF
TRBV11-2	14	-	TRBJ2-3	-	TGTGCCAGCAGCTTTAGTAGGGCCGCGGATACGCAGTATTTT	CASSFSRAADTQYF
TRBV4-1	15	-	TRBJ2-7	-	TGCGCCAGCAGCGTGGACGGAGGCCCTAGAGGCGAGCAGTACTTC	CASSVDGGPRGEQYF
TRBV18	15	-	TRBJ2-2	-	TGTGCCAGCTCACGACTAGAATCGAACACCGGGGAGCTGTTTTTT	CASSRLESNTGELFF
TRBV28	15	-	TRBJ2-3	TRBD2	TGTGCCAGCAGTTTAAGGCGGGAGAGGACAGATACGCAGTATTTT	CASSLRRERTDTQYF